Each of the 9 T cell receptor beta chains below was sequenced from the same sample in a study of regulatory T cells in long-lasting Graves disease. As to time point: newly diagnosed GD, antithyroid drugs for less than 3 months. Preparation of the TCR library used RNA extracted from PBMCs. The authors built TCR beta libraries using iRepertoire HTBI primers and Arm-PCR of CDR3 regions. MiXCR, run by TCRdb on the multiplex PCR reads, gives a single entry per CDR3 protein. This sample yields 350,000 to 500,000 distinct CDR3 sequences, of which around 15% are seen a single time; about a sixth belongs to the top ten. The same data also contributed to another study, on T cells in Graves' hyperthyroidism and ophthalmopathy.

The starting material was peripheral blood mononuclear cells (PBMCs), obtained at new diagnosis, from a patient treated with antithyroid drugs. The receptor source for this set is a woman in her forties or fifties with Graves disease.

The chain combines TRBV5-4 with TRBJ2-5; 11 bases agree with TRBD1. Germline V CDR1 and CDR2: SGHNT, YYREEE (reference sequence). V lost 3 bases to trimming and J lost 7 bases; unmatched junction nucleotides: 8. The CDR3 totals 15 residues. The CDR3 sequence is CASSSGTGGRGTQYF. CDR3 bases: TGTGCCAGCAGCTCTGGGACAGGGGGTCGAGGGACCCAGTACTTC.

The CDR3: CASSEAFNTGELFF. The CDR3 DNA sequence: TGTGCCAGCAGCGAGGCCTTTAACACCGGGGAGCTGTTTTTT. The rearrangement joins TRBV11-2 to TRBJ2-2, with D unresolved. Per germline, CDR1 SGHAT and CDR2 FQNNGV. This CDR3 comprises 14 residues. V lost 5 bases and J 2 bases, leaving 9 bases between the germline ends. The variable domain in full, with the rest retrieved from reference TRBV11-2 and TRBJ2-2, is EAGVAQSPRYKIIEKRQSVAFWCNPISGHATLYWYQQILGQGPKLLIQFQNNGVVDDSQLPKDRFSAERLKGVDSTLKIQPAKLEDSAVYLCASSEAFNTGELFFGEGSRLTVL.

This clonotype was counted between two and nine times. This sequence joins TRBV28 and TRBJ2-5; 9 bases are shared with TRBD1. The CDR3 sequence is 16 residues long. V shed 5 bases and J 4 bases; nucleotides not matched to a gene: 11. Germline CDR1 and CDR2: MDHEN and SYDVKM. CDR3 in amino acids: CASSPLTGGRAETQYF. DNA of the CDR3: TGTGCCAGCAGTCCGCTGACAGGGGGTAGGGCAGAGACCCAGTACTTC.

Many counts were recorded for this clonotype. The chain is built from TRBV2 and TRBJ1-6; TRBD1 might be the D (5 bases). V was pared by 5 bases and J by 0 bases, with 11 bases between. The CDR3 covers 16 residues. Germline CDR1 SNHLY, CDR2 FYNNEI. CDR3 in amino acids: CASSNQGDSYNSPLHF. The CDR3 nucleotides read TGTGCCAGCAGTAATCAGGGAGACTCCTATAATTCACCCCTCCACTTT.

This clonotype was counted ten times or more. This chain connects TRBV30 to TRBJ1-1, with 7 bases lining up with TRBD1. With V trimmed by 3 bases and J by 0 bases, 4 bases remained unmatched. The germline V gene has CDR1 GTSNPN and CDR2 SVGIG (reference sequence). CDR3 length: 14 residues. CDR3 sequence reads: CAWRGDRLNTEAFF. CDR3 DNA sequence: TGTGCCTGGAGAGGGGACAGACTGAACACTGAAGCTTTCTTT.

The chain uses TRBV18 and TRBJ1-5, with D perhaps matching TRBD1 (5 bases). Per the germline V gene, CDR1 is KGHSH and CDR2 is LQKENI. V was pared by 3 bases and J by 2 bases, with 11 bases between. The CDR3 has 15 amino acids. The CDR3 bases are TGTGCCAGCTCACCCCAAGACAGCGGCAATCAGCCCCAGCATTTT. This codes for CASSPQDSGNQPQHF. The full variable domain, in which reference TRBV18 and TRBJ1-5 provide the parts outside the CDR3, is NAGVMQNPRHLVRRRGQEARLRCSPMKGHSHVYWYRQLPEEGLKFMVYLQKENIIDESGMPKERFSAEFPKEGPSILRIQQVVRGDSAAYFCASSPQDSGNQPQHFGDGTRLSIL.

This clonotype was found many times. This chain links TRBV10-3 with TRBJ2-7, with 10 bases that match TRBD1. The V and J ends lost 2 bases and 3 bases, in that order; junction bases with no gene match: 7. This CDR3 spans 16 amino acids. Germline lookup yields CDR1 ENHRY and CDR2 SYGVKD. The CDR3 sequence: CAISEAAGTGVYEQYF. The CDR3 DNA sequence: TGTGCCATCAGTGAGGCAGCCGGGACAGGGGTCTACGAGCAGTACTTC.

This clonotype has just a few counts. The gene calls are TRBV30 and TRBJ2-5; D gene uncertain. Trimming took 0 bases from V and 3 from J, leaving 5 bases between them. This CDR3 has 12 residues. Germline-derived CDR1 and CDR2 are GTSNPN and SVGIG (reference sequence). CDR3 region: CAWSVTEETQYF. The CDR3 bases are TGTGCCTGGAGTGTAACCGAAGAGACCCAGTACTTC.

CDR3 bases: TGTGCCAGCAGCTTAGTAGCGGGAAGCTCCTACGAGCAGTACTTC. Translating gives CASSLVAGSSYEQYF. V is TRBV7-2 and J is TRBJ2-7; 8 bases fit TRBD2. This CDR3 has 15 residues. Germline CDR1 and CDR2: SGHTA and FQGNSA. Trimming cost V 1 base and J 0 bases; bases outside gene matches: 2.